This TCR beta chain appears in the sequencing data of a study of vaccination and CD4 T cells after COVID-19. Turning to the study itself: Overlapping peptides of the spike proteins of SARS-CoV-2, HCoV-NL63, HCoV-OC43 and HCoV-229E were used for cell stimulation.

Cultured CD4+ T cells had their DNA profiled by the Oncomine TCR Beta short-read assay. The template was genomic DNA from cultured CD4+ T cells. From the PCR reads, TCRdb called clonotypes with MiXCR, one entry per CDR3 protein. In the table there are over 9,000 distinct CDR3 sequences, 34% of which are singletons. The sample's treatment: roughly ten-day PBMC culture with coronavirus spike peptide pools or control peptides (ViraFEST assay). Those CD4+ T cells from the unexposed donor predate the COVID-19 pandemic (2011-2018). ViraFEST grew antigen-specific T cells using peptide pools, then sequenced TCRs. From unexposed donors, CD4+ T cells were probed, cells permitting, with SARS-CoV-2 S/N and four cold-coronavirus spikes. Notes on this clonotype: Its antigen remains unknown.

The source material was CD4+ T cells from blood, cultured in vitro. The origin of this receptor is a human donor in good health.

CDR3 nucleotides: TGTGCCAGTAGTATAGCGGGTTCAGATACGCAGTATTTT. It translates to CASSIAGSDTQYF. The rearrangement joins TRBV19 to TRBJ2-3; D uncertain. Germline CDR1 and CDR2: LNHDA and SQIVND (reference sequence). This CDR3 has 13 residues. V was cut by 1 base and J by 4 bases, with 6 bases left in between.